Listed below are T cell receptor beta chains from one sample, sequenced in a study of T-cell reconstitution after alpha-beta-depleted transplantation in children. One entry per CDR3 protein, called by TCRdb with MiXCR from the PCR reads. The sample has under 300,000 distinct CDR3 sequences, 9.7% seen once. The source was PBMCs from the stem cell graft donor, collected from the stem cell graft. The receptors were gathered from a human donor who donated a stem cell graft to a child with SCID. The CDR3 runs from the conserved cysteine through the conserved F or W. The order of the fields is J gene, V gene, CDR3 protein.

>TRBJ2-1|TRBV7-9
CASSRAVEQFF
>TRBJ1-4|TRBV20-1
CSAGGTANEKLFF
>TRBJ1-1|TRBV20-1
CSASSGVDLNTEAFF
>TRBJ1-1|TRBV7-2
CASNKLAGNTEAFF
>TRBJ2-2|TRBV5-1
CASSLTGTGGLFF
>TRBJ2-7|TRBV4-3
CASSRGGSYEQYF
>TRBJ1-4|TRBV4-3
CASSQAAATNEKLFF
>TRBJ2-7|TRBV6-5
CASSAGSYEQYF
>TRBJ1-4|TRBV5-5
CASSFTPGTVPEKLFF
>TRBJ2-2|TRBV5-1
CASSEGQTGGELFF
>TRBJ2-5|TRBV3-1
CASSRLQREETQYF
>TRBJ2-1|TRBV18
CASSPGTGVNNEQFF
>TRBJ2-3|TRBV7-2
CASSRYRGGGDTQYF
>TRBJ1-1|TRBV5-1
CASSPQLKGTEAFF
>TRBJ1-5|TRBV24-1
CATSDLHADSNQPQHF
>TRBJ1-1|TRBV5-1
CASSFGGENTEAFF
>TRBJ2-5|TRBV12-3/TRBV12-4
CASTPGLAAGGTQYF
>TRBJ2-1|TRBV4-2
CASSQGTISYNEQFF
>TRBJ2-1|TRBV5-1
CASSWGLAGGSAYNEQFF
>TRBJ2-3|TRBV7-9
CASSLRTQGDTQYF
>TRBJ2-6|TRBV5-1
CASSLQRTSGANVLTF
>TRBJ1-5|TRBV7-2
CASSLVGQNSNQPQHF
>TRBJ2-7|TRBV6-1
CASSLGQDYEQYF
>TRBJ2-7|TRBV7-2
CASSEGYEQYF
>TRBJ2-5|TRBV18
CASSPQYARETQYF
>TRBJ1-3|TRBV7-8
CASSLVGVFSGNTIYF
>TRBJ2-3|TRBV10-3
CAISEPIAGGTDTQYF
>TRBJ2-4|TRBV20-1
CSVPTGGRAKNIQYF
>TRBJ2-5|TRBV5-6
CARSPVGLCGEETQYF
>TRBJ2-7|TRBV10-3
CAISESTGSYEQYF
>TRBJ2-5|TRBV12-3/TRBV12-4
CASSILSGGTETQYF